This T cell receptor (beta chain) was profiled in a study of blood T cell repertoires in COVID-19. Study at large: T cells, B-cell-depleted T cells, or PBMCs supplied cDNA or gDNA.

V was clipped by 6 bases and J by 4 bases; unmatched bases: 6. There are 15 residues in the CDR3. The germline V gene has CDR1 MNHEY and CDR2 SVGAGI. Assay used: immunoSEQ multiplex PCR; TCRdb lists only in-frame clones, some missing. The repertoire holds approximately 250,000 clones, over 80% seen once, with 4.1% in the top ten. The chain recombines TRBV6-5 with TRBJ2-1; 10 bases line up with TRBD1. Sample: PBMCs or T cells enriched from blood (not recorded which). The clonotype was recovered from a woman younger than 45 with acute COVID-19. The CDR3 sequence: CASRRTGGPYNEQFF. CDR3 in DNA: TGTGCCAGCAGAAGGACAGGGGGTCCATACAATGAGCAGTTCTTC.